The rows below give T cell receptor beta chains drawn from one sample of a study of blood T cell repertoires in COVID-19. Produced via immunoSEQ multiplex PCR; TCRdb's table is partial and in-frame only. The sample holds 180,000 or so clones, 85% to 90% seen once. Sequenced input: peripheral blood. These receptors were taken from a person aged 65-85 years with COVID-19, enrolled during active disease. The CDR3 runs from the conserved cysteine through the conserved F or W. Each record gives: D gene, clone size, V gene, J gene, CDR3 protein, CDR3 DNA. D genes are given only for firm matches. Expanded clones get a size class; other rows say once, few or many, or leave the size out.

D: TRBD1; size: few; V: TRBV5-1; J: TRBJ1-6; CDR3: CASSLRDSYNSPLHF; DNA: TGCGCCAGCAGCTTGAGGGACAGCTATAATTCACCCCTCCACTTT
D: NA; size: NA; V: TRBV7-2; J: TRBJ2-2; CDR3: CASSLEGGGELFF; DNA: TGTGCCAGCAGCTTAGAGGGAGGCGGGGAGCTGTTTTTT
D: NA; size: NA; V: TRBV18; J: TRBJ2-1; CDR3: CASSDGSGEQFF; DNA: TGTGCCAGCTCAGACGGGTCCGGTGAGCAGTTCTTC
D: TRBD1; size: NA; V: TRBV20-1; J: TRBJ1-3; CDR3: CSASSGTGSGNTIYF; DNA: TGCAGTGCTAGTTCCGGGACAGGATCTGGAAACACCATATATTTT
D: NA; size: once; V: TRBV5-1; J: TRBJ1-2; CDR3: CASSLARSDTYGYTF; DNA: TGCGCCAGCAGCTTGGCTCGTTCAGACACCTATGGCTACACCTTC
D: NA; size: NA; V: TRBV7-3; J: TRBJ2-2; CDR3: CASSLQGGSPGELFF; DNA: TGTGCCAGCAGCTTACAGGGGGGATCCCCCGGGGAGCTGTTTTTT
D: TRBD1; size: few; V: TRBV11-2; J: TRBJ1-6; CDR3: CASSSWDRGSPLHF; DNA: TGTGCCAGCAGCTCTTGGGACAGGGGCTCACCCCTCCACTTT
D: TRBD2; size: NA; V: TRBV7-9; J: TRBJ2-7; CDR3: CASSPTSGTYEQYF; DNA: TGTGCCAGCAGCCCAACTAGCGGGACCTACGAGCAGTACTTC
D: NA; size: NA; V: TRBV6-5; J: TRBJ1-1; CDR3: CASRTDSTRNTEAFF; DNA: TGTGCCAGCAGGACCGACAGTACAAGGAACACTGAAGCTTTCTTT
D: TRBD1; size: NA; V: TRBV19; J: TRBJ1-6; CDR3: CASSIGRTGGSGNSPLHF; DNA: TGTGCCAGTAGTATAGGCCGGACAGGGGGCAGCGGAAATTCACCCCTCCACTTT
D: TRBD1; size: NA; V: TRBV5-1; J: TRBJ2-1; CDR3: CASSQGQGVSYNEQFF; DNA: TGCGCCAGCAGCCAGGGACAGGGGGTCTCCTACAATGAGCAGTTCTTC
D: TRBD2; size: NA; V: TRBV18; J: TRBJ2-7; CDR3: CASSPPTSGGILYEQYF; DNA: TGTGCCAGCTCACCCCCAACCAGCGGGGGGATTTTGTACGAGCAGTACTTC
D: NA; size: NA; V: TRBV27; J: TRBJ2-7; CDR3: CASSHGSSYEQYF; DNA: TGTGCCAGCAGCCACGGTAGCTCCTACGAGCAGTACTTC
D: TRBD1; size: NA; V: TRBV19; J: TRBJ1-6; CDR3: CASSTEGAARSPLHF; DNA: TGTGCCAGTAGTACAGAGGGGGCGGCGAGATCACCCCTCCACTTT
D: NA; size: NA; V: TRBV6-5; J: TRBJ1-4; CDR3: CASTPRGNHEKLFF; DNA: TGTGCCAGCACCCCAAGGGGGAACCATGAAAAACTGTTTTTT
D: TRBD2; size: NA; V: TRBV28; J: TRBJ2-7; CDR3: CASRTAAGAGSF; DNA: TGTGCCAGCAGAACAGCAGCGGGGGCGGGGAGCTTC
D: NA; size: NA; V: TRBV19; J: TRBJ2-2; CDR3: CASRSVAGELFF; DNA: TGTGCCAGTAGATCCGTCGCCGGGGAGCTGTTTTTT
D: TRBD2; size: NA; V: TRBV9; J: TRBJ2-7; CDR3: CASSLTGTSGSEQYF; DNA: TGTGCCAGCAGCCTAACCGGGACTAGCGGTAGCGAGCAGTACTTC
D: NA; size: NA; V: TRBV11-2; J: TRBJ2-7; CDR3: CASSPRGLADEQYF; DNA: TGTGCCAGCAGCCCCCGCGGGTTAGCGGACGAGCAGTACTTC
D: NA; size: NA; V: TRBV3-1/TRBV3-2; J: TRBJ2-1; CDR3: CASSQSMSRNEQFF; DNA: TGTGCCAGCAGCCAATCGATGTCGCGCAATGAGCAGTTCTTC
D: NA; size: NA; V: TRBV5-3; J: TRBJ1-5; CDR3: CARSLARAGDQPQHF; DNA: TGTGCCAGAAGCTTGGCCCGCGCAGGTGATCAGCCCCAGCATTTT
D: NA; size: once; V: TRBV30; J: TRBJ1-2; CDR3: CARTPAPASTKGYGYTF; DNA: TGTGCCAGAACTCCGGCCCCTGCTTCAACCAAGGGGTATGGCTACACCTTC
D: TRBD2; size: few; V: TRBV5-6; J: TRBJ2-1; CDR3: CASSLGSGGFPNEQFF; DNA: TGTGCCAGCAGCTTGGGAAGCGGGGGGTTCCCTAATGAGCAGTTCTTC
D: NA; size: NA; V: TRBV4-3; J: TRBJ1-3; CDR3: CASSQSRDSGNTIYF; DNA: TGCGCCAGCAGCCAATCAAGAGACTCTGGAAACACCATATATTTT
D: TRBD2; size: NA; V: TRBV7-2; J: TRBJ2-1; CDR3: CASRLAGGKYNEQFF; DNA: TGTGCCAGCAGGCTAGCGGGGGGGAAATACAATGAGCAGTTCTTC
D: NA; size: few; V: TRBV6-2/TRBV6-3; J: TRBJ1-5; CDR3: CASSQDSRSNQPQHF; DNA: TGTGCCAGCAGTCAGGACAGTCGGAGCAATCAGCCCCAGCATTTT
D: TRBD1; size: NA; V: TRBV19; J: TRBJ1-5; CDR3: CASSPRDRGVSRSNQPQHF; DNA: TGTGCCAGTAGTCCTCGGGACAGGGGGGTGTCTAGAAGCAATCAGCCCCAGCATTTT
D: NA; size: NA; V: TRBV28; J: TRBJ1-4; CDR3: CASSPSTGKGEKLFF; DNA: TGTGCCAGCAGTCCGTCAACAGGGAAGGGTGAAAAACTGTTTTTT
D: TRBD2; size: NA; V: TRBV3-1/TRBV3-2; J: TRBJ2-7; CDR3: CASSLLEIAGEDEQYF; DNA: TGTGCCAGCAGCCTACTAGAGATAGCGGGGGAGGACGAGCAGTACTTC